These 18 T cell receptor beta chains originate from one sample sequenced in a study of breast tumors, draining lymph nodes, adjacent tissues. MiXCR was run by TCRdb on the multiplex PCR reads, yielding one entry per CDR3 protein. The sample records 200,000 to 250,000 distinct CDR3 sequences, roughly 32% being singletons. Axillary draining lymph nodes of breast cancer patients supplied the node samples. Sequencing input: axillary lymph node tissue. The receptors come from a female donor with breast cancer. Some clones in this sample may be carry-over from other donors' samples.

This clonotype was seen ten or more times. The J gene is TRBJ2-1, the V gene TRBV11-2; D may be TRBD1 (5 bases). Germline assignment: CDR1 SGHAT and CDR2 FQNNGV. There are 15 residues in the CDR3. Trimming shortened V by 2 bases and J by 7 bases, and 15 bases separated the two germline ends. The chain's CDR3 is CASSLIRMGQNEQFF. CDR3 nucleotide sequence: TGTGCCAGCAGCTTAATCCGGATGGGGCAAAATGAGCAGTTCTTC.

The J gene is TRBJ2-1, the V gene TRBV6-1, with TRBD2 identical over 7 bases. This CDR3 is built from 14 residues. Trimming removed 7 bases from V and 0 bases from J; junction bases left unmatched: 3. Germline lookup yields CDR1 MNHNS and CDR2 SASEGT. CDR3 nucleotide sequence: TGTGCCAGCATGGGGGGGGGCTCCTACAATGAGCAGTTCTTC. Protein: CASMGGGSYNEQFF.

This clonotype was detected many times. The chain couples TRBV7-2 to TRBJ2-5; D is undetermined. Germline assignment: CDR1 SGHTA and CDR2 FQGNSA. The CDR3 runs 12 residues. Trimming took off 5 bases at V and 5 bases at J, with 9 bases between the two ends. The CDR3 loop is CASSLTEETQYF. The CDR3 DNA reads as TGTGCCAGCAGCCTCACTGAGGAGACCCAGTACTTC.

The J gene is TRBJ1-2, the V gene TRBV12-5; D unclear. The CDR3 runs to 13 residues. The V gene lost 0 bases and the J gene lost 2 bases, with 4 bases spanning the gap. Germline lookup yields CDR1 LGHNT and CDR2 FRNRAP. The CDR3 loop is CASGLVSNYGYTF. CDR3 DNA: TGTGCTAGTGGTTTGGTATCCAACTATGGCTACACCTTC.

This chain joins TRBV29-1 and TRBJ2-2, with D perhaps matching TRBD2 (5 bases). CDR3 length: 18 residues. Germline CDR1 is SQVTM and CDR2 is ANQGSEA. Deletions cut 4 bases from V and 3 bases from J, with 24 bases between. The CDR3 reads CSVVVRGTNYGYTGELFF. The CDR3 DNA is TGCAGCGTTGTGGTCCGGGGAACTAACTATGGCTACACCGGGGAGCTGTTTTTT.

This clonotype was seen only a few times. Since a much larger clone is just one base distant, this may be a read error. The chain combines TRBV20-1 with TRBJ2-3; TRBD2 agrees at 8 bases. With V trimmed by 1 base and J by 2 bases, 8 bases remained unmatched. The CDR3 is 16 residues long. Germline V lookup: CDR1 DFQATT, CDR2 SNEGSKA (reference sequence). The CDR3 here is CSARGYSGTTTDTQYF. In nucleotides, the CDR3 is TGCAGTGCTAGAGGGTATAGCGGGACTACCACAGATACGCAGTATTTT.

This clonotype was observed many times. The V call is TRBV6-2 or TRBV6-3, the J call TRBJ2-2; possibly TRBD1 or TRBD2 for D (5 bases each). The germline gives CDR1 MNHEY, CDR2 SVGEGT. The V gene lost 0 bases and the J gene lost 0 bases, with 11 bases spanning the gap. The CDR3 spans 17 residues. The CDR3 reads CASSYSLGETNTGELFF. DNA of the CDR3: TGTGCCAGCAGTTACTCGTTGGGGGAAACGAACACCGGGGAGCTGTTTTTT.

Ten or more counts support this clonotype. The gene calls are TRBV20-1 and TRBJ2-5, with D unresolved. The V gene lost 3 bases and the J gene lost 4 bases, with 6 bases spanning the gap. CDR1 and CDR2 from the germline V gene are DFQATT and SNEGSKA (reference sequence). This CDR3 is 11 amino acids long. The CDR3, as DNA: TGCAGTGCTAGGCGTACAGAGACCCAGTACTTC. Protein product: CSARRTETQYF.

This clonotype was observed at least ten times. The gene calls are TRBV7-2 and TRBJ2-1; D remains unclear. This CDR3 spans 12 amino acids. Per the germline V gene, CDR1 is SGHTA and CDR2 is FQGNSA. The V end was cut by 0 bases, the J end by 13 bases, with 10 bases between. CDR3 residues: CASSLALGSQFF. The DNA of the CDR3 is TGTGCCAGCAGCTTAGCGCTCGGGTCCCAGTTCTTC.

This clonotype showed up many times. This chain uses TRBV19 with TRBJ2-3; no definite D call. The length of the CDR3 is 12 residues. CDR1 is LNHDA and CDR2 is SQIVND in the germline V gene (reference sequence). Trimming shortened V by 4 bases and J by 4 bases, and 6 bases separated the two germline ends. The CDR3 DNA is TGTGCCAGTAGTACGCCCGCAGATACGCAGTATTTT. It specifies CASSTPADTQYF.

This clonotype was seen a handful of times. The chain is built from TRBV20-1 and TRBJ1-1; TRBD1 matches 8 bases. The CDR3 runs to 16 residues. Germline CDR1 DFQATT, CDR2 SNEGSKA (reference sequence). V lost 0 bases, J lost 1 base, and 7 bases stayed unmatched. This chain's CDR3 is CSARDQTGASNTEAFF. The CDR3 DNA is TGCAGTGCTAGAGACCAGACAGGGGCATCGAACACTGAAGCTTTCTTT.

The rearrangement uses TRBV12-3 or TRBV12-4 and TRBJ1-6; D call uncertain. Trimming pared 8 bases from V and 13 bases from J, leaving 24 bases between. There are 15 residues in the CDR3. The CDR3 nucleotides read TGTGCCAGCGGTCCCTTTGGTAGCGGGGTCGGGCCCCTCCACTTT. It is translated as CASGPFGSGVGPLHF.

Many counts were recorded for this clonotype. The chain employs TRBV5-1 and TRBJ1-2; a weak D match, TRBD1 (5 bases). Trimming pared 5 bases from V and 2 bases from J, leaving 16 bases between. Germline V gene lookup returns CDR1 SGHRS and CDR2 YFSETQ. The CDR3 spans 15 residues. CDR3 region: CASRKGTGRNYGYTF. Here the CDR3 DNA reads TGCGCCAGCAGAAAGGGGACGGGACGGAACTATGGCTACACCTTC.

This clonotype was counted many times. The V call is TRBV12-3 or TRBV12-4, the J call TRBJ2-7; D may be TRBD2 (5 bases). Trimming cost V 1 base and J 3 bases, with 19 bases left between them. The CDR3 is made up of 17 amino acids. The CDR3 nucleotides read TGTGCCAGCAGTTTAGTAGCGTCCCTTACACGATTCTACGAGCAGTACTTC. Translated: CASSLVASLTRFYEQYF.

The J gene is TRBJ1-4, the V gene TRBV5-1; D is perhaps TRBD1 (5 bases). The CDR3 is 16 amino acids. Trimming left V 4 bases short and J 8 bases short, with 21 bases between. In germline, CDR1 is SGHRS, CDR2 YFSETQ. The CDR3 is CASSTGTSWAGEKLFF. In nucleotides, the CDR3 is TGCGCCAGCAGCACTGGGACTTCATGGGCCGGGGAAAAACTGTTTTTT. The entire variable domain, with the rest obtained from reference TRBV5-1 and TRBJ1-4, is as follows: KAGVTQTPRYLIKTRGQQVTLSCSPISGHRSVSWYQQTPGQGLQFLFEYFSETQRNKGNFPGRFSGRQFSNSRSEMNVSTLELGDSALYLCASSTGTSWAGEKLFFGSGTQLSVL.

J is TRBJ2-1 and V is TRBV24-1, with 7 positions matching TRBD2. The CDR3 has 13 residues. CDR1 is KGHDR and CDR2 is SFDVKD in the germline V gene. With 4 bases clipped from V and 10 bases from J, the junction kept 6 bases outside the gene matches. The CDR3 region is CATSDRREREQFF. Written as DNA, the CDR3 is TGTGCCACCAGTGACAGGCGGGAGCGGGAGCAGTTCTTC.

Ten or more counts support this clonotype. The rearrangement joins TRBV19 to TRBJ1-5; 9 bases match TRBD1. Germline V gives CDR1 LNHDA, CDR2 SQIVND (reference sequence). J lost 4 bases, V lost 3 bases, and 1 base had no gene match. The length of the CDR3 is 14 residues. The CDR3 DNA reads as TGTGCCAGTAGTATGGGACAGGGTAATCAGCCCCAGCATTTT. Translation: CASSMGQGNQPQHF.

CDR3 protein: CASSSWNTEAFF. In nucleotides, the CDR3 is TGTGCCAGTAGTAGCTGGAACACTGAAGCTTTCTTT. The chain joins TRBV5-6 to TRBJ1-1; no reliable D call. Germline lookup yields CDR1 SGHDT and CDR2 YYEEEE. There are 12 residues in the CDR3. Trimming pared 8 bases from V and 1 base from J, leaving 9 bases between.